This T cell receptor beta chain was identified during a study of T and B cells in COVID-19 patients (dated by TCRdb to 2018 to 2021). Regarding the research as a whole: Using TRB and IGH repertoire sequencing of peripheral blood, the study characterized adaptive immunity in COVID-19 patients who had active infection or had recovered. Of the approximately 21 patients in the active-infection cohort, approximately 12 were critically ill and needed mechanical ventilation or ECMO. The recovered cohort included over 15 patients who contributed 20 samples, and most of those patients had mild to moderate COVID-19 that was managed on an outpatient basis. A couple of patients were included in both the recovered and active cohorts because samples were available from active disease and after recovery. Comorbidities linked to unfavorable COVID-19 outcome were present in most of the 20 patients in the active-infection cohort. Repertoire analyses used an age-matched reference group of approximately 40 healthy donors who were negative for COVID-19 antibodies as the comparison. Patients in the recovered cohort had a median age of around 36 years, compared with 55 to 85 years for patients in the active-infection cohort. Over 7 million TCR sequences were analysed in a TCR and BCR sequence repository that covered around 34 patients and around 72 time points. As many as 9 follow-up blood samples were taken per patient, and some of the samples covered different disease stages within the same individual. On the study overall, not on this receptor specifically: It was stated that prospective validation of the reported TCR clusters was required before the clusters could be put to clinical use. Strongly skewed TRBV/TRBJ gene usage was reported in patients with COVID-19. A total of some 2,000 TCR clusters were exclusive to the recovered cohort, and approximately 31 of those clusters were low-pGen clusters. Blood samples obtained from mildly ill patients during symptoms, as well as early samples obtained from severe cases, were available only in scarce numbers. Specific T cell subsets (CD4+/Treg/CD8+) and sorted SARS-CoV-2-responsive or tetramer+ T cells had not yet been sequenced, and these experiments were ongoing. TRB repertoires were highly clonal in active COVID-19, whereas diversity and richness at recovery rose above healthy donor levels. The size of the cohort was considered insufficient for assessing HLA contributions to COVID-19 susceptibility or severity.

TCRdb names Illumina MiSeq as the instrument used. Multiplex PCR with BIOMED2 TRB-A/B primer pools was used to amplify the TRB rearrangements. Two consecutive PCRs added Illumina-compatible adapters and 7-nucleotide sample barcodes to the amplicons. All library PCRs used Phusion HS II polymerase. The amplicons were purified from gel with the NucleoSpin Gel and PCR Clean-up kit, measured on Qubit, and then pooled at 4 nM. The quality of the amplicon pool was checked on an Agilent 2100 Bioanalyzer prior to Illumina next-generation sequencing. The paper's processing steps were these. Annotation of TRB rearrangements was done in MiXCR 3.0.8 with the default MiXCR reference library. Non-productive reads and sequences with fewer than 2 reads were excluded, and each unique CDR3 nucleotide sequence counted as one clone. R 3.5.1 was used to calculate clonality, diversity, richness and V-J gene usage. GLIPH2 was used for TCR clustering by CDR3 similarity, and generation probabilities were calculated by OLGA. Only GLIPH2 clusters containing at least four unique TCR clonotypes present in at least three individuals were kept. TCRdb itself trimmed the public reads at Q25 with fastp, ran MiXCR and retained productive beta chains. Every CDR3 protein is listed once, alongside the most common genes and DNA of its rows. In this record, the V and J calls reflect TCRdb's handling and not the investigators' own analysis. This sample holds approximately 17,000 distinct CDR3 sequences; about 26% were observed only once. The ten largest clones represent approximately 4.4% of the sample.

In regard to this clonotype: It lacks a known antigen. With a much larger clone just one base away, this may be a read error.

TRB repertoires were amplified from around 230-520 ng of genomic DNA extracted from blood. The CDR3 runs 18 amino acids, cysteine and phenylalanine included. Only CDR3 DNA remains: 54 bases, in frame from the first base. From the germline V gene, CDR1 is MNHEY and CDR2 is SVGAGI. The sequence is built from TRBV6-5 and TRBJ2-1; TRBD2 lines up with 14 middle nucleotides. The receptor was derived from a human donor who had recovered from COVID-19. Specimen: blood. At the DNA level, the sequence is TGTGCCAGCACCCCCGGGGCGGGGACTAGCGGGAGATACAATGAGCATTTCTTC. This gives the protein CASTPGAGTSGRYNEHFF.